What follows are 18 T cell receptor beta chains derived from one specimen sequenced in a study of blood T cell repertoires in COVID-19. Produced via immunoSEQ multiplex PCR; TCRdb's table is partial and in-frame only. The sample holds 200,000 to 250,000 clones; roughly 84% are singletons and the top ten take about 7%. The sample was PBMCs or T cells enriched from blood (not recorded which). The receptors come from a man aged 30 to 39 in a cohort exposed to, infected with or recovered from COVID-19 (not recorded which).

The gene calls are TRBV6-5 and TRBJ1-5; tentative D call: TRBD1 (5 bases). With 5 bases removed from V and 4 bases from J, the gap between germline ends came to 9 bases. Germline V gene data show CDR1 as MNHEY and CDR2 as SVGAGI. The CDR3 loop spans 13 amino acids. The CDR3 sequence: CASSRQLNQPQHF. The CDR3 DNA sequence: TGTGCCAGCAGTAGACAGCTGAATCAGCCCCAGCATTTT.

The chain has TRBV4-3 and TRBJ2-7; D is possibly TRBD1 (5 bases). Germline V gene sequence: CDR1 LGHNA, CDR2 YSLEER. The CDR3 contains 13 residues. V was pared by 2 bases and J by 6 bases, with 11 bases between. CDR3 residues: CASSQRTLGEQYF. CDR3 DNA sequence: TGCGCCAGCAGCCAAAGGACACTGGGCGAGCAGTACTTC.

CDR3 DNA: TGCGCCAGCAGCCCCCGGACAGTCCCAGGGTACAATGAGCAGTTCTTC. It specifies CASSPRTVPGYNEQFF. The rearrangement links TRBV5-1 to TRBJ2-1, with D possibly matching TRBD1 (6 bases). This CDR3 spans 16 amino acids. The V end lost 4 bases, the J end lost 4 bases, and 18 bases lay between the germline ends. CDR1 is SGHRS and CDR2 is YFSETQ in the germline V gene.

J is TRBJ2-3 and V is TRBV5-1, with 14 nucleotides matching TRBD2. Trimming cost V 4 bases and J 3 bases; bases outside gene matches: 4. Germline V lookup: CDR1 SGHRS, CDR2 YFSETQ. The length of the CDR3 is 16 residues. Here the CDR3 reads CASSSGLAGGTDTQYF. The CDR3 DNA sequence: TGCGCCAGCAGCAGCGGACTAGCGGGAGGAACAGATACGCAGTATTTT.

J is TRBJ1-1 and V is TRBV30; D possibly corresponds to TRBD1 (5 bases). The CDR3 spans 12 residues. Germline lookup yields CDR1 GTSNPN and CDR2 SVGIG (reference sequence). V dropped 6 bases and J dropped 1 base, with 9 bases sitting between them. CDR3 amino acids: CACKTGNTEAFF. CDR3 DNA: TGTGCCTGTAAAACAGGGAACACTGAAGCTTTCTTT.

This chain uses TRBV28 with TRBJ1-6; D remains ambiguous. From germline, CDR1 is MDHEN and CDR2 SYDVKM. V shed 6 bases and J shed 5 bases, with 14 bases lying between them. This CDR3 has 15 residues. The CDR3 DNA is TGTGCCAGCAGCCCACCGTCGGGGAATAATTCACCCCTCCACTTT. This sequence encodes CASSPPSGNNSPLHF.

V gene TRBV28 combines with J gene TRBJ1-1; TRBD1 matches 7 bases. The ends lost 5 bases at V and 1 base at J; junction bases unmatched: 7. The CDR3 runs 15 residues. The germline V gene has CDR1 MDHEN and CDR2 SYDVKM. Here the CDR3 DNA reads TGTGCCAGCAGTGCCCCAGGGGGGTCGAACACTGAAGCTTTCTTT. Translated, it gives CASSAPGGSNTEAFF.

This chain joins TRBV19 and TRBJ2-4; 9 bases align to TRBD1. Germline loops: CDR1 LNHDA, CDR2 SQIVND (reference sequence). This CDR3 is 14 amino acids long. After removal of 4 bases from V and 7 bases from J, the junction contained 5 bases not matched to a gene. CDR3 bases: TGTGCCAGTAGTACCGGGACAGGGAATAACATTCAGTACTTC. Protein product: CASSTGTGNNIQYF.

The J gene is TRBJ2-1, the V gene TRBV4-1, with TRBD2 matching over 9 bases. Per germline, CDR1 MGHRA and CDR2 YSYEKL. CDR3 length: 18 amino acids. The V gene end was trimmed by 0 bases and the J gene end by 0 bases; junction bases not matched to a gene: 6. CDR3 protein: CASSQEASGISSYNEQFF. The CDR3 coding sequence is TGCGCCAGCAGCCAAGAGGCTAGCGGGATCAGCTCCTACAATGAGCAGTTCTTC.

This chain joins TRBV24-1 and TRBJ2-5; 7 positions agree with TRBD2. This CDR3 is built from 12 residues. V lost 5 bases to trimming and J lost 10 bases; unmatched junction nucleotides: 6. Germline V gene sequence: CDR1 KGHDR, CDR2 SFDVKD. CDR3 nucleotides: TGTGCCACCAGTGGTCAACGGGGGGACCAGTACTTC. This encodes CATSGQRGDQYF.

The V call is TRBV5-4, the J call TRBJ1-2; tentatively, D is TRBD1 (5 bases). Germline CDR1 and CDR2: SGHNT and YYREEE (reference sequence). The CDR3 extends over 14 amino acids. Trimming took 0 bases from V and 3 from J, leaving 9 bases between them. As DNA, the CDR3 is TGTGCCAGCAGCTTGGCCGGGGGAGACTATGGCTACACCTTC. It translates to CASSLAGGDYGYTF.

The chain employs TRBV4-3 and TRBJ2-5, with D possibly matching TRBD1 (5 bases). The germline V gene has CDR1 LGHNA and CDR2 YSLEER. The CDR3 consists of 15 residues. With 0 bases removed from V and 5 bases from J, the gap between germline ends came to 13 bases. In DNA form, the CDR3 reads TGCGCCAGCAGCCAAGATAGGGGTAGGTGGGAGACCCAGTACTTC. It codes for CASSQDRGRWETQYF.

The chain employs TRBV5-8 and TRBJ2-7; perhaps TRBD1 as D (5 bases). V was shortened by 4 bases and J by 4 bases, with 15 bases between the two germline ends. In germline, CDR1 is SGHTS, CDR2 YDEGEE. The CDR3 consists of 14 residues. The CDR3 nucleotides are TGTGCCAGCAGCGCTCTAGGGGCGCGGTACGAGCAGTACTTC. Translation gives CASSALGARYEQYF.

This clone appeared a few times. The chain uses TRBV27 and TRBJ2-7, with TRBD1 as a possible D gene (6 bases). The CDR3 is made up of 16 amino acids. Trimming removed 2 bases at V and 0 bases at J, with 14 bases between. Germline loops: CDR1 MNHEY, CDR2 SMNVEV (reference sequence). The CDR3 DNA follows: TGTGCCAGCAGTTTAGGTCGACAGGCAAGCTCCTACGAGCAGTACTTC. Its protein is CASSLGRQASSYEQYF.

The chain links TRBV7-2 to TRBJ2-7; TRBD2 matches at 13 bases. V was clipped by 5 bases and J by 6 bases; unmatched bases: 13. CDR1 is SGHTA, CDR2 FQGNSA, per germline. The CDR3 is 17 residues long. This chain's CDR3 is CASSPNPLLAGGVEQYF. The CDR3 DNA reads TGTGCCAGCAGCCCAAACCCCTTACTAGCGGGAGGGGTCGAGCAGTACTTC.

The rearrangement uses TRBV5-1 and TRBJ2-3; 9 nucleotides line up with TRBD2. Germline lookup yields CDR1 SGHRS and CDR2 YFSETQ. The CDR3 contains 16 residues. J lost 3 bases, V lost 2 bases, and 7 bases had no gene match. The DNA of the CDR3 is TGCGCCAGCAGCTTTAGCGGGAGCGTGAGGACAGATACGCAGTATTTT. Residues: CASSFSGSVRTDTQYF.

The chain employs TRBV28 and TRBJ2-7, with a possible D match to TRBD2 (8 bases). The germline V gene has CDR1 MDHEN and CDR2 SYDVKM. V lost 7 bases, J lost 1 base, and 17 bases lay in between. The CDR3 totals 15 residues. CDR3 in DNA: TGTGCCAGCAAGACGGGGGGGGACAGATCCTACGAGCAGTACTTC. It encodes CASKTGGDRSYEQYF.

This chain connects TRBV28 to TRBJ2-1, with D unresolved. The ends were cut back, 10 bases at V and 0 bases at J, with 19 bases in the middle. The germline V gene has CDR1 MDHEN and CDR2 SYDVKM. CDR3 length: 16 residues. The CDR3: CATSRIDLSSYNEQFF. CDR3 bases: TGTGCCACTTCGAGGATCGACTTGAGCTCCTACAATGAGCAGTTCTTC.